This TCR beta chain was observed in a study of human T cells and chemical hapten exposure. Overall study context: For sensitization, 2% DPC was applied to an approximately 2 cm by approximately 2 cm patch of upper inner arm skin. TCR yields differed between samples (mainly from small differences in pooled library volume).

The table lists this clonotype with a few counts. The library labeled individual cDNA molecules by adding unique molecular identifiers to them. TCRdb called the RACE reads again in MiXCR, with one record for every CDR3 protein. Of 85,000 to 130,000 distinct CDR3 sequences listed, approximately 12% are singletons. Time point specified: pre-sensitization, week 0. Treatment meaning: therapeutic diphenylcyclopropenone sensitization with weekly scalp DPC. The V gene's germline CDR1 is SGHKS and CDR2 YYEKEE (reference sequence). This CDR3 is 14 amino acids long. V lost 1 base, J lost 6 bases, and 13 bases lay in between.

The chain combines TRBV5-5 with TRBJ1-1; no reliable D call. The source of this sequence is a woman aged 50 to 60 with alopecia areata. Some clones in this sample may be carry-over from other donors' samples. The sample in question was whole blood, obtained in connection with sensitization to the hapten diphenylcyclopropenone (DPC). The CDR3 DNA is TGTGCCAGCAGCTTGATGGTCCTGGGCCCTGAAGCTTTCTTT. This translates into CASSLMVLGPEAFF. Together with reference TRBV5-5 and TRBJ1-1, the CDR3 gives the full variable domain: DAGVTQSPTHLIKTRGQQVTLRCSPISGHKSVSWYQQVLGQGPQFIFQYYEKEERGRGNFPDRFSARQFPNYSSELNVNALLLGDSALYLCASSLMVLGPEAFFGQGTRLTVV.